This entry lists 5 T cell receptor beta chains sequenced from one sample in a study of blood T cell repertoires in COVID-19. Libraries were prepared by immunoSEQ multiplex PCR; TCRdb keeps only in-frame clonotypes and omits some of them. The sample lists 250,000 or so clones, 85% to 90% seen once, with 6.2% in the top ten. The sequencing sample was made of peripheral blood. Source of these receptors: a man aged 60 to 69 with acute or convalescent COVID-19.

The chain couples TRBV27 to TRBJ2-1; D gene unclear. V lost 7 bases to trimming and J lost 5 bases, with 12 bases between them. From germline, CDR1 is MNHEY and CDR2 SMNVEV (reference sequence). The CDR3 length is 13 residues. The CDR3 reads CASKPWRHNEQFF. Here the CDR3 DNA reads TGTGCCAGCAAGCCTTGGCGGCACAATGAGCAGTTCTTC.

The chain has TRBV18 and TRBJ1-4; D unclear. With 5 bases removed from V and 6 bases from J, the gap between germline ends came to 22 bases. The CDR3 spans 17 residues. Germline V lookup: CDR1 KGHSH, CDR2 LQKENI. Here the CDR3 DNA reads TGTGCCAGCTCAGGTGTTGCGACCCCCGGGTTTGATGAAAAACTGTTTTTT. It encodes CASSGVATPGFDEKLFF.

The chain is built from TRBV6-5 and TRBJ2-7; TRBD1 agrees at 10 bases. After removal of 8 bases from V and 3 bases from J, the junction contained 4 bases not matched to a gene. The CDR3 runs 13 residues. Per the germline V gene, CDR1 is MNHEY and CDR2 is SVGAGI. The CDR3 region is CASAWDRGYEQYF. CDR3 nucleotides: TGTGCCAGCGCTTGGGACAGGGGCTACGAGCAGTACTTC.

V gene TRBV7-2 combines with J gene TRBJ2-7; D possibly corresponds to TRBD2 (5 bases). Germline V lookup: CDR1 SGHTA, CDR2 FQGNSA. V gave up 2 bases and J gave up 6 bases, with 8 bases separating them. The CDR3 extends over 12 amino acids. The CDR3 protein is CASSLRGFEQYF. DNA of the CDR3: TGTGCCAGCAGCTTACGAGGGTTCGAGCAGTACTTC.

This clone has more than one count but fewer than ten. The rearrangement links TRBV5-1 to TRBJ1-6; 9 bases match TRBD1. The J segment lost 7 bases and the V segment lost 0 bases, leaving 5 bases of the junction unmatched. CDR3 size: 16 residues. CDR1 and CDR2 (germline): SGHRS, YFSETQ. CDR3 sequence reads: CASSLAGGQGNSPLHF. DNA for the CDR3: TGCGCCAGCAGCTTGGCCGGGGGACAGGGAAATTCACCCCTCCACTTT.